Listed below are T cell receptor beta chains from one sample, sequenced in a study of OX40 agonist ivuxolimab in advanced cancers. Assay used: immunoSEQ multiplex PCR; TCRdb lists only in-frame clones, some missing. The sample holds tens of thousands of clones, 90% seen once. Here the sequenced sample was CD4+ or CD8+ T cells sorted from blood, taken in a trial of the OX40 agonist ivuxolimab. These receptors were taken from an adult with an advanced solid tumor such as melanoma, head and neck, liver or kidney cancer. Both conserved end residues are part of each CDR3. Fields, in order: V gene, CDR3 length, D gene, J gene, clone size, CDR3 protein, CDR3 DNA. A D gene is named only where the DNA matches it firmly. Size is omitted from some rows. Given values are once, few, many or a class for expanded clones.

V gene: TRBV6-5; CDR3 length: 16; D gene: TRBD1; J gene: TRBJ1-2; clone size: .; CDR3 protein: CASSYARTGGNYGYTF; CDR3 DNA: TGTGCCAGCAGTTACGCGAGGACAGGGGGCAACTATGGCTACACCTTC
V gene: TRBV6-4; CDR3 length: 14; D gene: .; J gene: TRBJ2-5; clone size: once; CDR3 protein: CASSRPSSQETQYF; CDR3 DNA: TGTGCCAGCAGTCGACCTTCCTCCCAAGAGACCCAGTACTTC
V gene: TRBV12-5; CDR3 length: 15; D gene: .; J gene: TRBJ1-2; clone size: .; CDR3 protein: CASGFNGRSNYGYTF; CDR3 DNA: TGTGCTAGTGGTTTTAATGGCAGGAGCAACTATGGCTACACCTTC
V gene: TRBV7-9; CDR3 length: 14; D gene: .; J gene: TRBJ1-5; clone size: .; CDR3 protein: CASSKLGIAQPQHF; CDR3 DNA: TGTGCCAGCAGTAAGCTAGGGATTGCTCAGCCCCAGCATTTT
V gene: TRBV18; CDR3 length: 14; D gene: TRBD1; J gene: TRBJ1-2; clone size: few; CDR3 protein: CASSQDRGGYGYTF; CDR3 DNA: TGTGCCAGCTCTCAGGACAGGGGTGGATATGGCTACACCTTC
V gene: TRBV5-1; CDR3 length: 15; D gene: .; J gene: TRBJ2-6; clone size: .; CDR3 protein: CASSQGTTGANVLTF; CDR3 DNA: TGCGCCAGCTCTCAGGGGACCACCGGGGCCAACGTCCTGACTTTC
V gene: TRBV10-2; CDR3 length: 11; D gene: .; J gene: TRBJ2-1; clone size: .; CDR3 protein: CASSEGLEQFF; CDR3 DNA: TGCGCCAGCAGTGAAGGCCTAGAGCAGTTCTTC
V gene: TRBV29-1; CDR3 length: 16; D gene: TRBD1; J gene: TRBJ1-1; clone size: once; CDR3 protein: CSVVVGTGWMNTEAFF; CDR3 DNA: TGCAGCGTTGTAGTAGGGACAGGGTGGATGAACACTGAAGCTTTCTTT
V gene: TRBV28; CDR3 length: 14; D gene: .; J gene: TRBJ1-5; clone size: .; CDR3 protein: CASTPLMGSQPQHF; CDR3 DNA: TGTGCCAGCACCCCCCTTATGGGTTCTCAGCCCCAGCATTTT
V gene: TRBV5-4; CDR3 length: 14; D gene: .; J gene: TRBJ1-1; clone size: .; CDR3 protein: CASSPRGGNTEAFF; CDR3 DNA: TGTGCCAGCAGCCCCCGCGGGGGGAACACTGAAGCTTTCTTT
V gene: TRBV29-1; CDR3 length: 13; D gene: .; J gene: TRBJ2-2; clone size: .; CDR3 protein: CSVSGSNTGELFF; CDR3 DNA: TGCAGCGTTAGCGGAAGTAACACCGGGGAGCTGTTTTTT
V gene: TRBV7-2; CDR3 length: 13; D gene: .; J gene: TRBJ1-2; clone size: .; CDR3 protein: CASSLTGTNGYTF; CDR3 DNA: TGTGCCAGCAGCCTAACAGGGACCAATGGCTACACCTTC
V gene: TRBV6-5; CDR3 length: 15; D gene: .; J gene: TRBJ1-1; clone size: few; CDR3 protein: CASSYRRQGWTEAFF; CDR3 DNA: TGTGCCAGCAGTTACCGTCGGCAGGGTTGGACTGAAGCTTTCTTT
V gene: TRBV6-6; CDR3 length: 13; D gene: .; J gene: TRBJ1-1; clone size: .; CDR3 protein: CASSSQLNTEAFF; CDR3 DNA: TGTGCCAGCAGTTCACAGCTGAACACTGAAGCTTTCTTT
V gene: TRBV6-5; CDR3 length: 13; D gene: TRBD1; J gene: TRBJ2-7; clone size: .; CDR3 protein: CASRTGGSYEQYF; CDR3 DNA: TGTGCCAGCCGGACAGGCGGGTCATACGAGCAGTACTTC
V gene: TRBV7-3; CDR3 length: 15; D gene: TRBD2; J gene: TRBJ2-1; clone size: .; CDR3 protein: CASSLSGSSYNEQFF; CDR3 DNA: TGTGCCAGCAGCTTAAGCGGGAGCTCCTACAATGAGCAGTTCTTC